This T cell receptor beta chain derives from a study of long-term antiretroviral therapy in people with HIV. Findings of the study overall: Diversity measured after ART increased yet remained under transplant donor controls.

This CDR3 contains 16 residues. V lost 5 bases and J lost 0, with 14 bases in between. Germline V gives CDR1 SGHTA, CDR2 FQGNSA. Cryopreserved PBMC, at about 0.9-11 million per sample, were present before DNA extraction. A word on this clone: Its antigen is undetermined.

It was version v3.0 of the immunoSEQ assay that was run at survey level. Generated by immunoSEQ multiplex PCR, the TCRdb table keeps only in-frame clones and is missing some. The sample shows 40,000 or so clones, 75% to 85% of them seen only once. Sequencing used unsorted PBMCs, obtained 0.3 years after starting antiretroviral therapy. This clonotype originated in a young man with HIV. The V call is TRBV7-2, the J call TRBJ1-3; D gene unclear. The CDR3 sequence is CASSGSSGLSGNTIYF. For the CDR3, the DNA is TGTGCCAGCAGCGGGTCGAGCGGCCTCTCTGGAAACACCATATATTTT.